The text below deals with one T cell receptor beta chain. Antigen unknown. The record originates from a study of shared clonotypes between healthy human individuals. Study results and limitations: Clonotypes that were shared across a handful of donors made up around 5.5% of naive CD4 clonotypes. A reduction in generation probabilities was seen for non-shared clonotypes relative to those shared by all four donors.

Trimming left V 5 bases short and J 2 bases short, with 10 bases between. The CDR3 is made up of 13 amino acids. CDR1 and CDR2 from the germline V gene are SGHDT and YYEEEE. In the sorted-subset replicate PCRs, 200 ng DNA, tens of thousands of T cell genomes, was used. Original data processing: Filtering differed since immunoSEQ provided only junctions, with no quality scores. TCRdb's table, derived via immunoSEQ multiplex PCR, lists solely in-frame clones and lacks some. V and J calls and clone size are given by that table; D and trimming were obtained from the DNA. The sample includes 2 million to 2.5 million clones, approximately 90% of them seen just once.

This chain links TRBV5-6 with TRBJ2-5; the D gene is possibly TRBD1 (6 bases). The clonotype originates from a man between 18 and 35 years old in good health. Some clones in this sample may be carry-over from other donors' samples. The specimen sequenced was naive CD4+ T cells from PBMCs. Subset denoted: CD45RA+ positively selected. DNA for the CDR3: TGTGCCAGCAGGCCAACAGGGCAAGAGACCCAGTACTTC. Residues: CASRPTGQETQYF.